This T cell receptor (beta chain) was documented in a study of blood T cell repertoires in COVID-19. Study summary: Sites across the United States, Italy and Spain contributed samples from acute and convalescent COVID-19. From T cells, B-cell-depleted T cells, or PBMCs came the material, which was cDNA or gDNA.

Original methodology: Nucleated cell counts were estimated from reference gene primer amplification. TCRdb's table, derived via immunoSEQ multiplex PCR, lists solely in-frame clones and lacks some. V and J calls and clone size are as listed in that table; D and trimming were resolved from the DNA. The sample has some 57,000 clones; almost 90% are singletons. This CDR3 is built from 12 residues. Germline assignment: CDR1 ENHRY and CDR2 SYGVKD. Trimming removed 3 bases at V and 8 bases at J, with 10 bases between. The TCR was taken from a man aged 55 to 70 with active COVID-19. The rearrangement links TRBV10-3 to TRBJ1-1; possibly TRBD1 for D (5 bases). Specimen: peripheral blood. The DNA for the CDR3 is TGTGCCATCAGTGATGACACAGGAGAAGCTTTCTTT. Its protein product is CAISDDTGEAFF.